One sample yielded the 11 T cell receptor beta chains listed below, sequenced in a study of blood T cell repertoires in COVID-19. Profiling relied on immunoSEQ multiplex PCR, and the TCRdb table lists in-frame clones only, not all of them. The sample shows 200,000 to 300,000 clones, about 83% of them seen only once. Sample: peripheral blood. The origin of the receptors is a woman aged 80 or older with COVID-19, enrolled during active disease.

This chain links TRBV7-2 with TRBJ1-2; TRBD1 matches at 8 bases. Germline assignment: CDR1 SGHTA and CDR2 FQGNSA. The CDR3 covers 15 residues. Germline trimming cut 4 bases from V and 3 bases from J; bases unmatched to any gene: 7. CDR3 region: CASSSRTGSDYGYTF. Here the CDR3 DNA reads TGTGCCAGCAGCTCTAGGACAGGGAGTGACTATGGCTACACCTTC.

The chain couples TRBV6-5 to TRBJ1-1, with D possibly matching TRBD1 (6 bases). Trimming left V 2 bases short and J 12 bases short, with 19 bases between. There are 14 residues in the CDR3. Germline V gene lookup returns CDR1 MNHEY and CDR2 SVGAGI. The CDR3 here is CASSYSPRGGESFF. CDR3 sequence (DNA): TGTGCCAGCAGTTACAGCCCTCGTGGGGGCGAATCTTTCTTT.

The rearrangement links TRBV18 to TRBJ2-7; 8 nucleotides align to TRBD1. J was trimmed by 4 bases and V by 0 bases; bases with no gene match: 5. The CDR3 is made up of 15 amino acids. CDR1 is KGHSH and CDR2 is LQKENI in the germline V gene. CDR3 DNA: TGTGCCAGCTCACCACCGAGGACAGGGATGTACGAGCAGTACTTC. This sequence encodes CASSPPRTGMYEQYF.

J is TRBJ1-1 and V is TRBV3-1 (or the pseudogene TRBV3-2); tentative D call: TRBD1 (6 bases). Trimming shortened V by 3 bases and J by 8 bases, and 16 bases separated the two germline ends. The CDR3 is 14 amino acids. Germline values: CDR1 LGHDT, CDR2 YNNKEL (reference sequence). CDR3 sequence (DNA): TGTGCCAGCAGCCACTTAGAGGACAGCGAGGAAGCTTTCTTT. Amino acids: CASSHLEDSEEAFF.

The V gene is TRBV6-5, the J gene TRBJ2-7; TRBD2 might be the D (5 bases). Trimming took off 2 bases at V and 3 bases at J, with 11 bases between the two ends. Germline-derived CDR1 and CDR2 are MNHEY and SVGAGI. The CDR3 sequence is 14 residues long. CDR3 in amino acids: CASSYGDYYYEQYF. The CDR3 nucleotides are TGTGCCAGCAGTTACGGAGACTATTACTACGAGCAGTACTTC.

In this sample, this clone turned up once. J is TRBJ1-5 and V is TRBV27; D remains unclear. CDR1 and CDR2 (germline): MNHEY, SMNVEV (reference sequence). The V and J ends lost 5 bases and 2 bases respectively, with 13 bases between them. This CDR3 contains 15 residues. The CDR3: CASSLTTTGNQPQHF. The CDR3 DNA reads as TGTGCCAGCAGTCTAACCACCACGGGCAATCAGCCCCAGCATTTT.

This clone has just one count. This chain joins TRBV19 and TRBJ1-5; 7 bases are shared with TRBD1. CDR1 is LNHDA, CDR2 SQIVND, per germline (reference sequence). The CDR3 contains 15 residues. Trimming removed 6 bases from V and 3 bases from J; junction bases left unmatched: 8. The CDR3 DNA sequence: TGTGCCAGTAGCTCCGTAGGGGGCGACAATCAGCCCCAGCATTTT. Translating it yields CASSSVGGDNQPQHF.

Here the CDR3 DNA reads TGTGCCGGTTCGGGACAGGGAGAGACCCAGTACTTC. Translation: CAGSGQGETQYF. This rearrangement joins TRBV2 to TRBJ2-5; TRBD1 aligns across 9 bases. With V trimmed by 11 bases and J by 4 bases, 5 bases remained unmatched. The germline CDR1 and CDR2 sequences are SNHLY and FYNNEI. This CDR3 has 12 residues.

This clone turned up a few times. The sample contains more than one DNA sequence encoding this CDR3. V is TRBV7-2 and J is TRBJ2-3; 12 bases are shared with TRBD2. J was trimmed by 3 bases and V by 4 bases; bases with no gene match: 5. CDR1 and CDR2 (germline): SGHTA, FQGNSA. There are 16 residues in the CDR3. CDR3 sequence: CASSSGLAGRTDTQYF. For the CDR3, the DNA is TGTGCCAGCAGCTCCGGACTAGCGGGACGTACAGATACGCAGTATTTT.

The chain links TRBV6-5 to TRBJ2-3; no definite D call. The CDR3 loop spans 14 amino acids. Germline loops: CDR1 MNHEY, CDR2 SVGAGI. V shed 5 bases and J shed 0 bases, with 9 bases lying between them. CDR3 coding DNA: TGTGCCAGCAGTCTCCTAGGAAGCACAGATACGCAGTATTTT. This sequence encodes CASSLLGSTDTQYF.

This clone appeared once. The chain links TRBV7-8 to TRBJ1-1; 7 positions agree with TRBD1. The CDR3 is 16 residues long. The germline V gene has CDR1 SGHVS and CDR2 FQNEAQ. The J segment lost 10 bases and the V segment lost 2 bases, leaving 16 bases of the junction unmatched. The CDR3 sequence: CASSLLMKGAAARAFF. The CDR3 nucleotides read TGTGCCAGCAGCTTACTGATGAAGGGGGCCGCCGCGAGAGCTTTCTTT.